This section outlines one T cell receptor (beta chain) sequence together with its context. Its antigen is not identified. The CDR3 length is 15 residues. Germline lookup yields CDR1 KGHSH and CDR2 LQKENI. The trim removed 3 bases at V and 4 bases at J, leaving 6 bases unmatched. The sample comes from a study of cytomegalovirus exposure and HLA in healthy donors. Points from the study as a whole: Later analysis indicated greater clonal expansion among HLA-associated TCR beta chains than among equally common other chains. In a later analysis, TCR association rates varied by HLA locus: DRB1 most, HLA-C fewest.

PCR involved 60 Vbeta and 13 Jbeta primers. TCRdb's copy holds only in-frame clones and misses some; the assay was immunoSEQ multiplex PCR. Recorded for this sample: around 84,000 clones. J is TRBJ2-3 and V is TRBV18, with 8 bases lining up with TRBD2. The specimen was PBMCs. This clonotype originated in a man aged 25 to 40 in good health and CMV-seronegative. The CDR3 DNA reads TGTGCCAGCTCACCCTCCGGGGGGGATGCAGATACGCAGTATTTT. This sequence encodes CASSPSGGDADTQYF.